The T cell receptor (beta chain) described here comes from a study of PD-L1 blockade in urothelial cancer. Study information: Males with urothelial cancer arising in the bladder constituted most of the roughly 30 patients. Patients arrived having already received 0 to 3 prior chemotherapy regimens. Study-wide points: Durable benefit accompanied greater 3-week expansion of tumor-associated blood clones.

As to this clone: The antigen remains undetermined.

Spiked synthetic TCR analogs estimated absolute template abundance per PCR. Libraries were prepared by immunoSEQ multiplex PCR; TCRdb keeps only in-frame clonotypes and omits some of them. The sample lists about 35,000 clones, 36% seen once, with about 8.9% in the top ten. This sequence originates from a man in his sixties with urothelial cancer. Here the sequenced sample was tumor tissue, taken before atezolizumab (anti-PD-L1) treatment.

In DNA, the CDR3 is TGTGCTAGTGGTTTGGGACTTAGCGGGCCCACAGATACGCAGTATTTT. Its protein is CASGLGLSGPTDTQYF. The chain couples TRBV12-5 to TRBJ2-3, with 7 bases lining up with TRBD2. CDR1 and CDR2 from the germline V gene are LGHNT and FRNRAP. The CDR3 is 16 residues long. V was pared by 1 base and J by 2 bases, with 6 bases of the junction left unmatched.